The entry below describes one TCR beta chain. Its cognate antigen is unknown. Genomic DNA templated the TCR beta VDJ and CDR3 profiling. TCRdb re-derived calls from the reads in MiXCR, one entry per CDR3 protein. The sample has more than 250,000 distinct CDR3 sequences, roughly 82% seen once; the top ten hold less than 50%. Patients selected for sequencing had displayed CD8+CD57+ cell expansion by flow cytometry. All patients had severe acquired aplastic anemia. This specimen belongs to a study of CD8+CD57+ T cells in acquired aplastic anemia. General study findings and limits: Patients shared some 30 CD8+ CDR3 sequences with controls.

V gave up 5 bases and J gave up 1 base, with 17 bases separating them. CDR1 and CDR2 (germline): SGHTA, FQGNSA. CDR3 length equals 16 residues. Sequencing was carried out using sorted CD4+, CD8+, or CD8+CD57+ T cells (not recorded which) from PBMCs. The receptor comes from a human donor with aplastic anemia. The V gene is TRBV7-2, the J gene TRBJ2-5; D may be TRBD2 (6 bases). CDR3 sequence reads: CASSNVRGRRQETQYF. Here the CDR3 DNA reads TGTGCCAGCAGCAATGTACGGGGGAGACGCCAAGAGACCCAGTACTTC. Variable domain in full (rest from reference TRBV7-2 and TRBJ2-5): GAGVSQSPSNKVTEKGKDVELRCDPISGHTALYWYRQSLGQGLEFLIYFQGNSAPDKSGLPSDRFSAERTGGSVSTLTIQRTQQEDSAVYLCASSNVRGRRQETQYFGPGTRLLVL.